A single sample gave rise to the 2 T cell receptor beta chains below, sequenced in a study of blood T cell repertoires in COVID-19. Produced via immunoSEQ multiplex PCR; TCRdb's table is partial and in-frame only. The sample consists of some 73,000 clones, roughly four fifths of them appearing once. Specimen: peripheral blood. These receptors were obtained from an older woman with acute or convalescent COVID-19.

CDR3 in amino acids: CASSAERLWLAGNSPLHF. The CDR3 nucleotides are TGTGCCAGCAGTGCCGAAAGGCTTTGGCTCGCGGGAAATTCACCCCTCCACTTT. This chain connects TRBV6-1 to TRBJ1-6; D remains ambiguous. The V end was cut by 4 bases, the J end by 7 bases, with 23 bases between. Germline values: CDR1 MNHNS, CDR2 SASEGT. This CDR3 comprises 18 residues.

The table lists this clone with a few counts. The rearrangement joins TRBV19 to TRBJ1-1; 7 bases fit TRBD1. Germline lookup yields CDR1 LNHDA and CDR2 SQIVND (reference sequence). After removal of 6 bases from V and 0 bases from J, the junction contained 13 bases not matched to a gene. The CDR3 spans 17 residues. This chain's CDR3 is CASSDGFPGQMNTEAFF. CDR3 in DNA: TGTGCCAGTAGCGATGGGTTCCCGGGACAGATGAACACTGAAGCTTTCTTT.